Presented here are 12 T cell receptor beta chains from one specimen sequenced in a study of siplizumab effects on memory and regulatory T cells. Libraries were prepared by immunoSEQ multiplex PCR; TCRdb keeps only in-frame clonotypes and omits some of them. The table includes over 85,000 clones, approximately 90% detected once. The sequencing sample was made of CD4+ T cells sorted from blood. The receptors come from a human donor in good health.

J is TRBJ1-2 and V is TRBV28; 7 bases line up with TRBD1. In germline, CDR1 is MDHEN, CDR2 SYDVKM. V shed 5 bases and J 7 bases; nucleotides not matched to a gene: 10. The CDR3 length is 14 residues. The CDR3 sequence: CASSKDRAAPGYTF. The CDR3 nucleotides read TGTGCCAGCAGTAAAGACAGGGCGGCTCCTGGCTACACCTTC.

This chain uses TRBV4-1 with TRBJ2-1; D remains unclear. The germline V gene encodes CDR1 MGHRA and CDR2 YSYEKL. CDR3 length: 15 amino acids. V was cut by 0 bases and J by 10 bases, with 16 bases left in between. The CDR3, as DNA: TGCGCCAGCAGCCAAGAGATTCGGCCGGGTGTGGAGCAGTTCTTC. It is translated as CASSQEIRPGVEQFF.

The CDR3 DNA reads as TGTGCCAGCAGTGAACTTCAGGGGGATTCACCCCTCCACTTT. Protein: CASSELQGDSPLHF. J is TRBJ1-6 and V is TRBV6-1, with TRBD1 matching over 7 bases. The germline CDR1 and CDR2 sequences are MNHNS and SASEGT. CDR3 size: 14 residues. V lost 2 bases, J lost 8 bases, and 3 bases stayed unmatched.

This sequence joins TRBV15 and TRBJ2-2, with D uncertain. Looked up from germline, CDR1 is LNHNV and CDR2 is YYDKDF (reference sequence). Between the trimmed V and J ends, which lost 0 bases and 2 bases, there was a span of 4 bases. The CDR3 spans 14 residues. CDR3 sequence: CATSRDFNTGELFF. The CDR3 coding sequence is TGTGCCACCAGCAGAGATTTCAACACCGGGGAGCTGTTTTTT.

Only a few counts were recorded for this clone. The genes are TRBV5-4 and TRBJ2-7; 7 nucleotides agree with TRBD1. Germline CDR1 and CDR2: SGHNT and YYREEE (reference sequence). With 4 bases clipped from V and 3 bases from J, the junction kept 7 bases outside the gene matches. The length of the CDR3 is 14 residues. The CDR3 sequence is CASSLRGGLYEQYF. CDR3 bases: TGTGCCAGCAGCCTTCGAGGGGGCCTCTACGAGCAGTACTTC.

The chain links TRBV11-2 to TRBJ2-7; 7 bases agree with TRBD1. This CDR3 region has 14 residues. J was trimmed by 5 bases and V by 3 bases; bases with no gene match: 7. Germline lookup yields CDR1 SGHAT and CDR2 FQNNGV. This CDR3 is CASSFATGTHEQYF. CDR3 sequence (DNA): TGTGCCAGCAGCTTTGCGACAGGGACCCACGAGCAGTACTTC.

This chain uses TRBV4-2 with TRBJ2-5, with D perhaps TRBD1 (6 bases). CDR1 is LGHNA, CDR2 YNFKEQ, per germline. V was cut by 2 bases and J by 0 bases, with 16 bases left in between. This CDR3 comprises 17 residues. The CDR3 is CASSQYRAFEDQETQYF. CDR3 sequence (DNA): TGTGCCAGCAGCCAATACAGGGCGTTTGAGGACCAAGAGACCCAGTACTTC.

The J gene is TRBJ2-1, the V gene TRBV2; D gene unclear. The V gene lost 9 bases and the J gene lost 10 bases, with 19 bases spanning the gap. CDR1 and CDR2 (germline): SNHLY, FYNNEI. The CDR3 has 13 residues. CDR3 nucleotide sequence: TGTGCCAGTCATCAATCGACGAATACAGAGCAGTTCTTC. It translates to CASHQSTNTEQFF.

The chain has TRBV10-3 and TRBJ2-7, with 9 bases matching TRBD2. Germline assignment: CDR1 ENHRY and CDR2 SYGVKD. The trim removed 8 bases at V and 2 bases at J, leaving 25 bases unmatched. This CDR3 comprises 20 residues. The CDR3 region is CAIAGDGGGLSSGIPYEQYF. CDR3 nucleotides: TGTGCCATCGCTGGAGACGGTGGCGGGTTGTCTAGCGGGATACCCTACGAGCAGTACTTC.

The sample holds a few counts of this clone. The J gene is TRBJ1-4, the V gene TRBV10-1, with no clear D. This CDR3 has 13 residues. CDR1 and CDR2 (germline): WNHNN, SYGVQD (reference sequence). The V end lost 3 bases, the J end lost 4 bases, and 6 bases lay between the germline ends. Here the CDR3 DNA reads TGCGCCAGCAGTGACGGTTTTAATGAAAAACTGTTTTTT. It yields the protein CASSDGFNEKLFF.

The V call is TRBV2, the J call TRBJ1-5, with D hard to call. The V gene lost 3 bases and the J gene lost 6 bases, with 6 bases spanning the gap. This CDR3 contains 12 residues. Germline V CDR1 and CDR2: SNHLY, FYNNEI. CDR3 sequence (DNA): TGTGCCAGCAGTGAGTTTGTTCAGCCCCAGCATTTT. Its protein product is CASSEFVQPQHF.

CDR3 DNA sequence: TGTGCCAGCAGACTCGGGACAGGGGTTTCCTACGAGCAGTACTTC. It encodes CASRLGTGVSYEQYF. The V gene is TRBV28, the J gene TRBJ2-7; 10 nucleotides match TRBD1. In germline, CDR1 is MDHEN, CDR2 SYDVKM. This CDR3 comprises 15 residues. V was pared by 6 bases and J by 1 base, with 6 bases of the junction left unmatched.